The 8 T cell receptor beta chains listed next were all sequenced from one sample in a study of T cells in Graves' hyperthyroidism and ophthalmopathy. There were TCR beta CDR3 regions amplified from RNA transcripts. The primer set for the first-round RT-PCR of the TCR CDR3 was HTBI. TCRdb ran MiXCR on the multiplex PCR reads and lists one entry per CDR3 protein. The sample lists some 600,000 distinct CDR3 sequences, more than 45% occurring once. What was sequenced was peripheral blood or thyroid tissue (not recorded which). The receptors here all came from a woman aged 18 to 35 with Graves' hyperthyroidism.

In this sample, this clonotype turned up a few times. In nucleotides, the CDR3 is TGCAGTGCTACGAGGCCCCAGTCCAATCAGCCCCAGCATTTT. Amino acid sequence: CSATRPQSNQPQHF. V usage is TRBV20-1 and J usage is TRBJ1-5; D call uncertain. CDR3 length equals 14 residues. V shed 4 bases and J shed 3 bases, with 13 bases lying between them. Germline V gene sequence: CDR1 DFQATT, CDR2 SNEGSKA (reference sequence).

This sequence joins TRBV29-1 and TRBJ1-2, with D uncertain. The CDR3 has 12 residues. V gave up 7 bases and J gave up 1 base, with 10 bases separating them. Germline lookup yields CDR1 SQVTM and CDR2 ANQGSEA. CDR3 coding DNA: TGCAGCGCGGACCGACTTAACTATGGCTACACCTTC. This translates into CSADRLNYGYTF.

The chain links TRBV25-1 to TRBJ1-2; D is unclear. The CDR3 sequence is 14 residues long. Per germline, CDR1 MGHDK and CDR2 SYGVNS. The ends were cut back, 8 bases at V and 0 bases at J, with 13 bases in the middle. Here the CDR3 reads CASVPRTSNYGYTF. The CDR3 coding sequence is TGTGCCAGCGTGCCTCGGACTTCTAACTATGGCTACACCTTC.

The chain joins TRBV15 to TRBJ1-2, with a weak D call TRBD1 (5 bases). CDR1 LNHNV and CDR2 YYDKDF come from the germline V gene (reference sequence). Trimming took 2 bases from V and 3 from J, leaving 10 bases between them. The CDR3 has 14 amino acids. CDR3 in amino acids: CATSRPDIHYGYTF. CDR3 DNA: TGTGCCACCAGCAGACCGGACATACACTATGGCTACACCTTC. The whole variable domain, filled in from reference TRBV15 and TRBJ1-2, reads DAMVIQNPRYQVTQFGKPVTLSCSQTLNHNVMYWYQQKSSQAPKLLFHYYDKDFNNEADTPDNFQSRRPNTSFCFLDIRSPGLGDTAMYLCATSRPDIHYGYTFGSGTRLTVV.

This clonotype was detected only a few times. A much bigger clone sits one base away, suggesting this may be a read error. The genes are TRBV11-2 and TRBJ1-2; D possibly corresponds to TRBD1 (5 bases). The ends were cut back, 6 bases at V and 7 bases at J, with 18 bases in the middle. Germline assignment: CDR1 SGHAT and CDR2 FQNNGV. The CDR3 loop spans 14 amino acids. In DNA form, the CDR3 reads TGTGCCAGCAGTGGCGACAGAGTGGGATCTGGCTACACCTTC. Translating it yields CASSGDRVGSGYTF.

In the case of this clonotype: A much bigger clone sits one base away, suggesting this may be a read error. The chain has TRBV29-1 and TRBJ2-2; D not certain. Germline V lookup: CDR1 SQVTM, CDR2 ANQGSEA. This CDR3 region has 11 residues. With 3 bases removed from V and 7 bases from J, the gap between germline ends came to 6 bases. The CDR3 here is CSVEGIGELFF. In nucleotides, the CDR3 is TGCAGCGTTGAGGGGATCGGGGAGCTGTTTTTT.

The V and J genes are TRBV12-3 or TRBV12-4 and TRBJ2-7; TRBD1 is a possible D gene (6 bases). The CDR3 covers 14 residues. V was clipped by 6 bases and J by 1 base, with 13 bases between them. Here the CDR3 reads CASSPGTPSYEQYF. CDR3 nucleotides: TGTGCCAGCAGCCCCGGGACACCGTCCTACGAGCAGTACTTC.

The chain employs TRBV7-9 and TRBJ2-7; TRBD1 matches 8 bases. In germline, CDR1 is SEHNR, CDR2 FQNEAQ (reference sequence). V lost 3 bases and J lost 7; bases outside the gene matches: 5. The CDR3 runs 13 residues. In nucleotides, the CDR3 is TGTGCCAGCAGCTTCCTGACAGGGGTAGAGCAGTACTTC. Translating gives CASSFLTGVEQYF.